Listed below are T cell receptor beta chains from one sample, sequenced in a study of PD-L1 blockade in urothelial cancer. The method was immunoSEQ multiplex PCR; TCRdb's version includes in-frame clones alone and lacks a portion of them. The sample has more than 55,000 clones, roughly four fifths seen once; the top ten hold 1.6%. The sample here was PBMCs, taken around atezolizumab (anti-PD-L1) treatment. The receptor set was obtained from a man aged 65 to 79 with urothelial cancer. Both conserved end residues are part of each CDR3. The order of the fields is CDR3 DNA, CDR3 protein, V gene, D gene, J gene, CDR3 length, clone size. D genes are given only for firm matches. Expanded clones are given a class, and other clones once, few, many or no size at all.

TGCGCCAGCAGCGCAGGACAGGGGAAAGAGACCCAGTACTTC,CASSAGQGKETQYF,TRBV5-1,TRBD1,TRBJ2-5,14,.
TGTGCCAGTAGTAGGCCTAGCGGCACAGATACGCAGTATTTT,CASSRPSGTDTQYF,TRBV19,.,TRBJ2-3,14,.
TGTGCCAGCAGCCACGAGGGGCGGGAGTCGGGTGAGCAGTTCTTC,CASSHEGRESGEQFF,TRBV7-8,TRBD2,TRBJ2-1,15,.
TGTGCCAGCAGCTTCCTACAAGGGGGCGATGCTTTCTTT,CASSFLQGGDAFF,TRBV11-2,TRBD1,TRBJ1-1,13,.
TGTGCCAGCAGTTATCGTGTGGGGCGCGGCACTGAAGCTTTCTTT,CASSYRVGRGTEAFF,TRBV6-5,.,TRBJ1-1,15,.
TGCAGCGTTGAACCACGACAGGGGATCGATGAGCAGTTCTTC,CSVEPRQGIDEQFF,TRBV29-1,TRBD1,TRBJ2-1,14,.
TGTGCCAGCAGTTCTAGCGGTTCCTACGAGCAGTACTTC,CASSSSGSYEQYF,TRBV6-5,TRBD2,TRBJ2-7,13,.
TGTGCCAGCAGTTTATACAGGGGAGACTATGGCTACACCTTC,CASSLYRGDYGYTF,TRBV28,TRBD1,TRBJ1-2,14,.
TGTGCCAGTACCTTGGACAGGGCGGGCACTGAAGCTTTCTTT,CASTLDRAGTEAFF,TRBV19,TRBD1,TRBJ1-1,14,once
TGTGCCAGCAGCTTAGGGCCAGACTATAGCAATCAGCCCCAGCATTTT,CASSLGPDYSNQPQHF,TRBV11-2,.,TRBJ1-5,16,.
TGTGCCAGCAGCCGGGGAGGAGCTAACTATGGCTACACCTTC,CASSRGGANYGYTF,TRBV28,.,TRBJ1-2,14,.
TGCGCCAGCAGCCAAAATCTAGCCCCCGCCACAGATACGCAGTATTTT,CASSQNLAPATDTQYF,TRBV4-1,.,TRBJ2-3,16,.
TGTGCCAGTACCCGGGACAGAACGAACACTGAAGCTTTCTTT,CASTRDRTNTEAFF,TRBV19,TRBD1,TRBJ1-1,14,.
TGTGCCAGCAGCCACCGCGTTAGCGGGCTCTACGAGCAGTACTTC,CASSHRVSGLYEQYF,TRBV7-2,TRBD2,TRBJ2-7,15,.
TGCGCCAGCAGCCATGGTCTAGCGGGGACATACACCGGGGAGCTGTTTTTT,CASSHGLAGTYTGELFF,TRBV4-3,TRBD2,TRBJ2-2,17,.
TGTGCCAGCAGCACCGGGCGGGACAGGGAGACGAATGGCTACACCTTC,CASSTGRDRETNGYTF,TRBV5-4,TRBD1,TRBJ1-2,16,.
TGTGCCAGCAGCCCGAAGGACAGGGGAGACACTGAAGCTTTCTTT,CASSPKDRGDTEAFF,TRBV11-1,TRBD1,TRBJ1-1,15,.
TGCGCCAGCAGGGCAGGGTCTAACACCATATATTTT,CASRAGSNTIYF,TRBV5-1,.,TRBJ1-3,12,.
TGTGCCTGGAGACTCACTAGGAGCTCCTACAATGAGCAGTTCTTC,CAWRLTRSSYNEQFF,TRBV30,.,TRBJ2-1,15,.
TGTGCCAGCAGCTTACCAGGGCCCAGCTCCTACAATGAGCAGTTCTTC,CASSLPGPSSYNEQFF,TRBV5-4,.,TRBJ2-1,16,.
TGTGCCAGCTCAACAGCGAACACTGAAGCTTTCTTT,CASSTANTEAFF,TRBV18,.,TRBJ1-1,12,once
TGTGCCAGCAGTTTATCCGGGGGGCCGGAGCAGTTCTTC,CASSLSGGPEQFF,TRBV6-5,.,TRBJ2-1,13,.
TGTGCCAGCAGCTTGCTAGCGACTTCCTACGAGCAGTACTTC,CASSLLATSYEQYF,TRBV7-8,.,TRBJ2-7,14,.
TGTGCCAGCTCACCGCCTGACAGATTCCAAGAGACCCAGTACTTC,CASSPPDRFQETQYF,TRBV18,.,TRBJ2-5,15,.
TGCGCCAGCAGCTTGAACTCCGCAGGGGCCCACGAGCAGTACTTC,CASSLNSAGAHEQYF,TRBV5-1,.,TRBJ2-7,15,.
TGTGCCAGCAGCTCGCAGGCTAGCGCAAACTACGAGCAGTACTTC,CASSSQASANYEQYF,TRBV7-2,.,TRBJ2-7,15,.
TGTGCCAGCAGTAACCACAGGGGGTTGACCCAGTACTTC,CASSNHRGLTQYF,TRBV28,TRBD1,TRBJ2-5,13,.
TGCGCCAGCATACGCCAGGGGACGCACAATGAGCAGTTCTTC,CASIRQGTHNEQFF,TRBV23-1,.,TRBJ2-1,14,.
TGCGCCAGCAGCTTGAGTGGGGCCAGACACCACGAGCAGTACTTC,CASSLSGARHHEQYF,TRBV5-1,.,TRBJ2-7,15,.
TGTGCCAGCAGCTTACGGGGGGGAAGCACAGATACGCAGTATTTT,CASSLRGGSTDTQYF,TRBV11-3,TRBD2,TRBJ2-3,15,.
TGCGCCAGCAGCTTATCAGGGAACTCCTACAATGAGCAGTTCTTC,CASSLSGNSYNEQFF,TRBV5-1,.,TRBJ2-1,15,.
TGTGCCAGCAGAACGCCGGGACTAGAAACAGATACGCAGTATTTT,CASRTPGLETDTQYF,TRBV7-2,TRBD2,TRBJ2-3,15,.
TGTGCCAGCAGCTTGAGGGCAGATACGCAGTATTTT,CASSLRADTQYF,TRBV7-8,.,TRBJ2-3,12,.
TGTGCCAGCAGCCCATCTGAGATCTCCTACGAGCAGTACTTC,CASSPSEISYEQYF,TRBV7-8,.,TRBJ2-7,14,once
TGTGCCAGCAGCGCGGGACTAGCGGGAGTCAATGAGCAGTTCTTC,CASSAGLAGVNEQFF,TRBV7-2,TRBD2,TRBJ2-1,15,.
TGTGCCAGCAGCCAACCCCAGGGGGTTTCCTACAATGAGCAGTTCTTC,CASSQPQGVSYNEQFF,TRBV4-2,TRBD1,TRBJ2-1,16,.
TGCAGCGTTGCCCTAGCGGGAGGGCCCTACGAGCAGTACTTC,CSVALAGGPYEQYF,TRBV29-1,TRBD2,TRBJ2-7,14,.
TGCGCCAGCAGCTTGTCTTTTCTGGGACAGGGTAATGAAAAACTGTTTTTT,CASSLSFLGQGNEKLFF,TRBV5-1,TRBD1,TRBJ1-4,17,.
TGCGCCAGCAGCGGATTACCAACGGGGAACACTGAAGCTTTCTTT,CASSGLPTGNTEAFF,TRBV5-1,.,TRBJ1-1,15,.
TGTGCCACCAGCACCGCTAGCGGAAGGGAGGAGACCCAGTACTTC,CATSTASGREETQYF,TRBV15,TRBD2,TRBJ2-5,15,.
TGTGCCAGCAGTCTAGCGGGGGCCTACGAGCAGTACTTC,CASSLAGAYEQYF,TRBV27,TRBD2,TRBJ2-7,13,.
TGCGCCAGCAGCTTGTACGGAGGGTCCTACAATGAGCAGTTCTTC,CASSLYGGSYNEQFF,TRBV5-1,.,TRBJ2-1,15,.
TGTGCCAGCAACCGAGAGGGGGACGATGGTGGAGAGACCCAGTACTTC,CASNREGDDGGETQYF,TRBV9,.,TRBJ2-5,16,many
TGCGCCAGCAGCCAAGAAGTAAGCGGGGCCTACAATGAGCAGTTCTTC,CASSQEVSGAYNEQFF,TRBV4-1,TRBD2,TRBJ2-1,16,.
TGCGCCAGCAGCCCAGGACTAGCCGGAGCGTTAGGTGAGCAGTTCTTC,CASSPGLAGALGEQFF,TRBV4-3,TRBD2,TRBJ2-1,16,.
TGTGCCACCAGCAGAGATATTGCTGAAGCTTTCTTT,CATSRDIAEAFF,TRBV15,.,TRBJ1-1,12,.
TGTGCCAGCAGATCCGGGACGGGAGGGAATGCCATTCAGTACTTC,CASRSGTGGNAIQYF,TRBV6-5,TRBD2,TRBJ2-4,15,.
TGTGCCAGCAGCTTACCGAGCACAGATACGCAGTATTTT,CASSLPSTDTQYF,TRBV7-9,.,TRBJ2-3,13,.
TGTGCCAGCAGCTTAGACTCCGGGGTTAGAGGTGAGCAGTTCTTC,CASSLDSGVRGEQFF,TRBV11-2,.,TRBJ2-1,15,.
TGTGCCAGCAGTTCGGGTTGGCCTGCACACTACACCTTC,CASSSGWPAHYTF,TRBV5-4,.,TRBJ1-2,13,.
TGTGCCAGCAGCCCGAGCGCGGGGCGGGAGGGCACAGATACGCAGTATTTT,CASSPSAGREGTDTQYF,TRBV7-2,TRBD2,TRBJ2-3,17,.
TGCGCCAGCAGCTTCCTCGGACAGGGGACAGATACGCAGTATTTT,CASSFLGQGTDTQYF,TRBV5-1,TRBD1,TRBJ2-3,15,.
TGTGCCAGCAGCCCCCAAGCGGGAGAATCAAGGGAGCAGTACTTC,CASSPQAGESREQYF,TRBV7-2,TRBD2,TRBJ2-7,15,.
TGTGCCTGGACAGGGGGCCTGGGGACTGAAGCTTTCTTT,CAWTGGLGTEAFF,TRBV30,TRBD1,TRBJ1-1,13,.
TGTGCCACCAGCAGTCCTCGGGGGGGGCTCTACGAGCAGTACTTC,CATSSPRGGLYEQYF,TRBV15,TRBD2,TRBJ2-7,15,.
TGTGCCAGTAGTATGGAGCGGGGCACAGATACGCAGTATTTT,CASSMERGTDTQYF,TRBV19,.,TRBJ2-3,14,.
TGTGCCAGCAGCCGCCTGACTAGCGGGAGGTCCAATGAGCAGTTCTTC,CASSRLTSGRSNEQFF,TRBV7-9,TRBD2,TRBJ2-1,16,.
TGTGCCAGTACGGGACTCAATCAGCCCCAGCATTTT,CASTGLNQPQHF,TRBV19,.,TRBJ1-5,12,.
TGTGCCAGCAGCTTAACTCTGAACACCGGGGAGCTGTTTTTT,CASSLTLNTGELFF,TRBV7-7,.,TRBJ2-2,14,.
TGTGCCAGCAGTTTCTACGGGCGGGGGGCAACTAATGAAAAACTGTTTTTT,CASSFYGRGATNEKLFF,TRBV28,.,TRBJ1-4,17,.